This T cell receptor (beta chain) is drawn from a study of blood T cell repertoires in COVID-19. On the study more broadly: Collection of acute and convalescent COVID-19 samples took place in the United States, Italy and Spain. Sources were T cells, B-cell-depleted T cells, or PBMCs; the material itself was cDNA or gDNA.

TCRdb's table, derived via immunoSEQ multiplex PCR, lists solely in-frame clones and lacks some. The table includes about 310,000 clones, approximately 89% detected once. The V gene end was trimmed by 3 bases and the J gene end by 1 base; junction bases not matched to a gene: 2. Germline-derived CDR1 and CDR2 are KGHSH and LQKENI. This CDR3 region has 15 residues. The chain joins TRBV18 to TRBJ2-4; 8 nucleotides align to TRBD2. This receptor was taken from a middle-aged woman who had recovered from COVID-19. The sample taken for sequencing was PBMCs or T cells enriched from blood (not recorded which). For the CDR3, the DNA is TGTGCCAGCTCACCCCGGGAGGGGGCCAAAAACATTCAGTACTTC. Encoded protein: CASSPREGAKNIQYF.